The source of this TCR beta chain is a study of T cell changes during pregnancy in multiple sclerosis. Here immunoSEQ multiplex PCR was the method, and the copy in TCRdb shows in-frame clones only, minus some. The data show 100,000 or so clones, with over 80% seen just once and more than 1.5% held by the top ten. This clone was detected a few times. Trimming cost V 3 bases and J 7 bases; bases outside gene matches: 5. The length of the CDR3 is 14 residues. CDR1 is LNHDA, CDR2 SQIVND, per germline (reference sequence). This clonotype was obtained from a female donor with multiple sclerosis, enrolled in a pregnancy study. The V call is TRBV19, the J call TRBJ2-2; 7 bases align to TRBD2. This specimen was peripheral blood, taken after pregnancy. CDR3 sequence reads: CASSIREAFGELFF. As DNA, the CDR3 is TGTGCCAGTAGTATTCGGGAGGCCTTCGGGGAGCTGTTTTTT.